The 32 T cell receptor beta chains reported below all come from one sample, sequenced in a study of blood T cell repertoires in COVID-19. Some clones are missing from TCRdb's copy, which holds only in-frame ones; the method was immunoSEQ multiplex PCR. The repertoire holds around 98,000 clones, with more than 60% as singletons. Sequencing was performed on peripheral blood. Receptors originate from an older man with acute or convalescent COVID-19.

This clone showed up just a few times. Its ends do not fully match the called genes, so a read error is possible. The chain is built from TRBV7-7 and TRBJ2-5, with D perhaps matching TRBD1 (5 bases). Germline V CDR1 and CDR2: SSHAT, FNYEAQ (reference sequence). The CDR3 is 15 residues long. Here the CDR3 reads CASSLSVGQGETQYF. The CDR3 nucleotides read TGTGCTAGCAGCTTAAGTGTTGGGCAGGGAGAGACCCAGTACTTC.

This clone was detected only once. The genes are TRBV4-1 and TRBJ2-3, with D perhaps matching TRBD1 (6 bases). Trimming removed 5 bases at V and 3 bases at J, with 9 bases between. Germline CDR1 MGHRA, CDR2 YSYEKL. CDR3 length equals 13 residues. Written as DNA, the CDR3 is TGCGCCAGCAGCTCACAGGGAACAGATACGCAGTATTTT. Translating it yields CASSSQGTDTQYF.

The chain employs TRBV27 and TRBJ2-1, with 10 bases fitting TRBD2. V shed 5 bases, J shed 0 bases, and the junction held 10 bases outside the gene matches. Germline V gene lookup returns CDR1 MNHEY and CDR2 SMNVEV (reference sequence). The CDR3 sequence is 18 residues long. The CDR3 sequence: CASSRSLAGVFSYNEQFF. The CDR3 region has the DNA TGTGCCAGCAGTCGTTCCCTAGCGGGAGTCTTCTCCTACAATGAGCAGTTCTTC.

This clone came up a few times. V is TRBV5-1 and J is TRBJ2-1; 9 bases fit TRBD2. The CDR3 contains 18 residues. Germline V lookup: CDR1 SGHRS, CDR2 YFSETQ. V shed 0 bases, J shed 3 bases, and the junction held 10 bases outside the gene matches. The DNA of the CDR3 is TGCGCCAGCAGCTTGGCCATGTCTGCGGGAGGGGGCTACAATGAGCAGTTCTTC. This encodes CASSLAMSAGGGYNEQFF.

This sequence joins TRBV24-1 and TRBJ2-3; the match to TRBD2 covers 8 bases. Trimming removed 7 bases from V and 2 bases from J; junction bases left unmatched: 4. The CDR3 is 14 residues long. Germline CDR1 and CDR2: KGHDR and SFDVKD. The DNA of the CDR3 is TGTGCCACCAGGCTCGGGAGGGACACAGATACGCAGTATTTT. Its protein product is CATRLGRDTDTQYF.

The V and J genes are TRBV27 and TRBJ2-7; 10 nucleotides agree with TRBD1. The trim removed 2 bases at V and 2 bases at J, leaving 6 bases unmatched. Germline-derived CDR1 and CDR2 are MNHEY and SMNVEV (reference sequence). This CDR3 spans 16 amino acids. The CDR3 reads CASSLRGTGVAYEQYF. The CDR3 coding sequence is TGTGCCAGCAGTTTAAGGGGGACAGGGGTCGCCTACGAGCAGTACTTC.

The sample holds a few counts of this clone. The CDR3 sequence is CASSLVVAITGELFF. CDR3 sequence (DNA): TGCGCCAGCAGCTTGGTGGTAGCGATCACCGGGGAGCTGTTTTTT. The rearrangement links TRBV5-1 to TRBJ2-2, with D tentatively TRBD2 (5 bases). In germline, CDR1 is SGHRS, CDR2 YFSETQ. V lost 0 bases to trimming and J lost 4 bases, with 10 bases between them. This CDR3 has 15 residues.

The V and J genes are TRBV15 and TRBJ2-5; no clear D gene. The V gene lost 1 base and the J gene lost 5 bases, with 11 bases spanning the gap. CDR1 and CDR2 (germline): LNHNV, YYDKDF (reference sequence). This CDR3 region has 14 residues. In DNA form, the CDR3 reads TGTGCCACCAGCAGAGTAGGCGCGAGGGAGACCCAGTACTTC. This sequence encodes CATSRVGARETQYF.

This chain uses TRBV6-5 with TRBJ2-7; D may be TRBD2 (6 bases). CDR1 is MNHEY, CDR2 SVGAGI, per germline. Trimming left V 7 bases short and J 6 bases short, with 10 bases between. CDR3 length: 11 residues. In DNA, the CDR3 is TGTGCCAGCATTCAGGGAGGCGAGCAGTACTTC. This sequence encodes CASIQGGEQYF.

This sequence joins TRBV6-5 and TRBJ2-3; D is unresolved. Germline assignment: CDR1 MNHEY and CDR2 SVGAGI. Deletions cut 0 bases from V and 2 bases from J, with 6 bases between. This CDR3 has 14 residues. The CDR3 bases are TGTGCCAGCAGTTACTCACTCTCCACAGATACGCAGTATTTT. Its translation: CASSYSLSTDTQYF.

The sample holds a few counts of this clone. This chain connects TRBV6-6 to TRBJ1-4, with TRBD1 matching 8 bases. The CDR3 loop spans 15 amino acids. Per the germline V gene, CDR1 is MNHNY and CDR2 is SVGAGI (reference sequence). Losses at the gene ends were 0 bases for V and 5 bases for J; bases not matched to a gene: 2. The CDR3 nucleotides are TGTGCCAGCAGTTACTCAGGACAGGGCAATGAAAAACTGTTTTTT. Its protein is CASSYSGQGNEKLFF.

In DNA, the CDR3 is TGTGCCTGGAGAGCCGGGACTAGCGGGAATGAGCAGTTCTTC. As protein: CAWRAGTSGNEQFF. The chain has TRBV30 and TRBJ2-1, with 12 bases that match TRBD2. The CDR3 length is 14 residues. J lost 7 bases, V lost 3 bases, and 4 bases had no gene match. Germline assignment: CDR1 GTSNPN and CDR2 SVGIG (reference sequence).

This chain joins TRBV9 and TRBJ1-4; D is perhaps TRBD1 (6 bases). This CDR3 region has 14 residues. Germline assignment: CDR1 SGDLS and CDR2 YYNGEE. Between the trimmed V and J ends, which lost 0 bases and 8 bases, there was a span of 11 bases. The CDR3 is CASSVAQGREKLFF. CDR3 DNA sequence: TGTGCCAGCAGCGTAGCGCAGGGGAGAGAAAAACTGTTTTTT.

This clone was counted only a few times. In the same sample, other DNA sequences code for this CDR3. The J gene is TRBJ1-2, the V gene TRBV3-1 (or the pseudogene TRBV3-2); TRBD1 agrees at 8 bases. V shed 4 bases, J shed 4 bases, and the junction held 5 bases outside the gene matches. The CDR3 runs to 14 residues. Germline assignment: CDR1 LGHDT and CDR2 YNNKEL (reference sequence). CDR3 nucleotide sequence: TGTGCCAGCAGCCCCCGACAGGGGTCCTATGGCTACACCTTC. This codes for CASSPRQGSYGYTF.

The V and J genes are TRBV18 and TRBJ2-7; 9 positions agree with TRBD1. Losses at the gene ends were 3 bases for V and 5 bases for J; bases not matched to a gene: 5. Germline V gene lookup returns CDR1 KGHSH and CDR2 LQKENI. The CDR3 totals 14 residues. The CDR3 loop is CASSPGTGRDEQYF. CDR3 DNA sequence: TGTGCCAGCTCACCCGGGACAGGGAGAGACGAGCAGTACTTC.

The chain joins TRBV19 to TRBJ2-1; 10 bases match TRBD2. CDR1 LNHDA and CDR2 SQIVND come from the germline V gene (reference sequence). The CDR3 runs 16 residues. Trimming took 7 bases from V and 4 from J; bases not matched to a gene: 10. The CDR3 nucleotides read TGTGCCAGTACCGGGCCTCTAGCGGGGGAGTACAATGAGCAGTTCTTC. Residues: CASTGPLAGEYNEQFF.

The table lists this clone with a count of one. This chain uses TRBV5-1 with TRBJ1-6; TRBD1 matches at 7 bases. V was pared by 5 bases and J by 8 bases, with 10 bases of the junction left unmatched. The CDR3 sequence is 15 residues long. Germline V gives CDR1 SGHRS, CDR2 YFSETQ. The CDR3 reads CASSDRQGPDSPLHF. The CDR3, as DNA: TGCGCCAGCAGTGACAGACAGGGCCCGGATTCACCCCTCCACTTT. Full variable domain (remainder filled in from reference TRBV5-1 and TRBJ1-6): KAGVTQTPRYLIKTRGQQVTLSCSPISGHRSVSWYQQTPGQGLQFLFEYFSETQRNKGNFPGRFSGRQFSNSRSEMNVSTLELGDSALYLCASSDRQGPDSPLHFGNGTRLTVT.

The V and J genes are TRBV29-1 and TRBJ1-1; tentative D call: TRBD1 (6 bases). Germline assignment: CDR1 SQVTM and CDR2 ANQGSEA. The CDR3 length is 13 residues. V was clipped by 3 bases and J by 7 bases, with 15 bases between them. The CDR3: CSVEGAGPSEAFF. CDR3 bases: TGCAGCGTTGAGGGGGCAGGGCCTAGTGAAGCTTTCTTT.

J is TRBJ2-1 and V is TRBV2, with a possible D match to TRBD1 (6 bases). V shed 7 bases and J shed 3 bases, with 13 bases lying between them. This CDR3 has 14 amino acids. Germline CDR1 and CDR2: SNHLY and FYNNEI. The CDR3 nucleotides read TGTGCCAGCACCTCGGACAGCCTCTACAATGAGCAGTTCTTC. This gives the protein CASTSDSLYNEQFF.

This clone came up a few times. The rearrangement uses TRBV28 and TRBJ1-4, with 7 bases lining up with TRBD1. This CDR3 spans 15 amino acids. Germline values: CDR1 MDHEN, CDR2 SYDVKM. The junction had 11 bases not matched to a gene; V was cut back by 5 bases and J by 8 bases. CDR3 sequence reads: CASSAGTAEEEKLFF. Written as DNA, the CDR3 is TGTGCCAGCAGTGCTGGGACAGCCGAAGAAGAAAAACTGTTTTTT.

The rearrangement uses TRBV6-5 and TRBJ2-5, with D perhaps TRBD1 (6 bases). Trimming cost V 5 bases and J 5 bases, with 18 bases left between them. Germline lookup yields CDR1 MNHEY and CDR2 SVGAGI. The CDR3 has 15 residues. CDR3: CASSKPGQRQETQYF. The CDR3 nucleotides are TGTGCCAGCAGTAAACCCGGACAGAGACAGGAGACCCAGTACTTC.

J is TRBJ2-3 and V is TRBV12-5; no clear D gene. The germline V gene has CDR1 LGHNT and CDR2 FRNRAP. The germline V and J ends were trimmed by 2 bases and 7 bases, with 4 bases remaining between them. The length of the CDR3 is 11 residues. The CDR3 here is CASGLLYTQYF. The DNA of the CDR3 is TGTGCTAGTGGTTTGCTCTATACGCAGTATTTT.

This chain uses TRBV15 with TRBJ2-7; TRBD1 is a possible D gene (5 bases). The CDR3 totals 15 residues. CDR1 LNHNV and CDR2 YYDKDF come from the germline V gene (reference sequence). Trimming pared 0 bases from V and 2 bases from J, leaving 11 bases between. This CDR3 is CATSRDLLGAYEQYF. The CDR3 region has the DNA TGTGCCACCAGCAGAGACCTTCTAGGGGCCTACGAGCAGTACTTC.

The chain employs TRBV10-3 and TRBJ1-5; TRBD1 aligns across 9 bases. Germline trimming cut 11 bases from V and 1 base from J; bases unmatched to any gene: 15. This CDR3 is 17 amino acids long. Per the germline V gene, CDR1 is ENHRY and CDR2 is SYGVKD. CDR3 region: CAVFGTGSPRSNQPQHF. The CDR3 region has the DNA TGTGCCGTTTTTGGGACAGGGTCTCCTCGGAGCAATCAGCCCCAGCATTTT.

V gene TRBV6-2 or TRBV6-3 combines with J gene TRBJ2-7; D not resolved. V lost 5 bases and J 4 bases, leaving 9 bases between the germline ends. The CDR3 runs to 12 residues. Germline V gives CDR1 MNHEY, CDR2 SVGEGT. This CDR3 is CASSLSRYEQYF. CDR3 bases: TGTGCCAGCAGTCTCTCGCGGTACGAGCAGTACTTC.

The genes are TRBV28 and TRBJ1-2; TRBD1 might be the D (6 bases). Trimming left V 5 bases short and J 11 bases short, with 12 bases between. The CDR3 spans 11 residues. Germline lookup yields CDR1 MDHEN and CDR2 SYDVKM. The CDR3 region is CASSNGQPYTF. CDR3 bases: TGTGCCAGCAGTAACGGACAGCCGTACACCTTC.

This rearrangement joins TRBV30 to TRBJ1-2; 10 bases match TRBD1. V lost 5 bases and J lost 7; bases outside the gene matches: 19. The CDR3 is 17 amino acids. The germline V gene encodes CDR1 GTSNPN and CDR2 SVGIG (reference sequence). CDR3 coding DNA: TGTGCCTGGTTCGCCCGGGGACAGGGGTCAGGGCGGTCTGGCTACACCTTC. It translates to CAWFARGQGSGRSGYTF.

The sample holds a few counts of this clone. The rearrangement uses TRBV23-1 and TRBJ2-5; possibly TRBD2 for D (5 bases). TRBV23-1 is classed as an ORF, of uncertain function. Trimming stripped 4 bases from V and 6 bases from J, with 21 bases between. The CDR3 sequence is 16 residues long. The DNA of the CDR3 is TGCGCCAGCAGTCGCGGCCCCAGAAGCACGGGAAAGACCCAGTACTTC. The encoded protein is CASSRGPRSTGKTQYF.

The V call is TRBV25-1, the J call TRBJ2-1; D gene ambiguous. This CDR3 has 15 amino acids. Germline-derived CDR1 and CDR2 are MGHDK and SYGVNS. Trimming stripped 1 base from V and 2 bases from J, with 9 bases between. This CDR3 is CASSESLVPYNEQFF. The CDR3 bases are TGTGCCAGCAGTGAATCACTGGTCCCCTACAATGAGCAGTTCTTC.

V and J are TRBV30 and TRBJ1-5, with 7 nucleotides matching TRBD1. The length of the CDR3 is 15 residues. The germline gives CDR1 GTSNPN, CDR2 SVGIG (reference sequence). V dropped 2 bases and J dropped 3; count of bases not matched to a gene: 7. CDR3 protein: CAWSYGQAPNQPQHF. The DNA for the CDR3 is TGTGCCTGGAGTTACGGACAGGCTCCCAATCAGCCCCAGCATTTT.

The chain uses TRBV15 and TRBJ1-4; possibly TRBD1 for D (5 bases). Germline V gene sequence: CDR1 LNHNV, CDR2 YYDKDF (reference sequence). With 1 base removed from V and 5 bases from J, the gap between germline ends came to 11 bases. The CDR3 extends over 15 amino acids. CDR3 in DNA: TGTGCCACCAGCAGAGTAGGGTCAGGGAATGAAAAACTGTTTTTT. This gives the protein CATSRVGSGNEKLFF.

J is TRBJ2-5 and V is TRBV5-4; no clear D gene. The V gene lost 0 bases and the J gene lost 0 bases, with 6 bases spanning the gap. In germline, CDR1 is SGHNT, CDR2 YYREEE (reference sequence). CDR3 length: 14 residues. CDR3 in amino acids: CASSLAQYQETQYF. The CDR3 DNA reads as TGTGCCAGCAGCTTGGCTCAGTACCAAGAGACCCAGTACTTC.